This is a list of T cell receptor beta chains from one sample in a study of T cell responses to AZD1222 COVID-19 vaccine. TCRdb keeps only in-frame clones here, not all; method: immunoSEQ multiplex PCR. The data contain tens of thousands of clones, around nine tenths of them singletons. Specimen: peripheral blood, collected on day 0 of MenACWY control vaccination. The receptors come from an adult in good health. The CDR3 runs from the conserved cysteine through the conserved F or W. Fields, in order: clone size, J gene, D gene, V gene, CDR3 DNA, CDR3 protein. A D gene is named only where the DNA matches it firmly. Size tells how often a clone was seen (once, few, many) or the class of an expanded clone, and some rows leave it out.

NA	TRBJ2-7	TRBD2	TRBV7-2	TGTGCCAGCAGCAATAGCGGGACTAGCGGAGCGGGCGAGCAGTACTTC	CASSNSGTSGAGEQYF
NA	TRBJ1-3	TRBD1	TRBV14	TGTGCCAGCAGCCAAGTTGCGGGGACAGTCTCTGGAAACACCATATATTTT	CASSQVAGTVSGNTIYF
NA	TRBJ1-1	TRBD1	TRBV7-8	TGTGCCAGCAGCTACCGACAGGGGAAGAACACTGAAGCTTTCTTT	CASSYRQGKNTEAFF
many	TRBJ2-7	NA	TRBV28	TGTGCCAGCAGTTGGAATGGGGATACGTCGCAGGGTTACGAGCAGTACTTC	CASSWNGDTSQGYEQYF
NA	TRBJ1-1	TRBD1	TRBV19	TGTGCCAGTAGTGTAACAGGGGTTATGAACACTGAAGCTTTCTTT	CASSVTGVMNTEAFF
NA	TRBJ2-7	NA	TRBV13	TGTGCCAGCAGCTTAGGGGCTGGGTGGACCTACGAGCAGTACTTC	CASSLGAGWTYEQYF
NA	TRBJ2-3	NA	TRBV27	TGTGCCAGCAGTGCCCGCGAGGGCAGTGCGGGGAGAAGAAGTAGGGCAGATACGCAGTATTTT	CASSAREGSAGRRSRADTQYF
NA	TRBJ2-3	NA	TRBV3-1/TRBV3-2	TGTGCCAGCAGTTTTAGCACAGATACGCAGTATTTT	CASSFSTDTQYF
NA	TRBJ1-4	TRBD1	TRBV18	TGTGCCAGCTCACCGACAGGGGGGACTGCAACTAATGAAAAACTGTTTTTT	CASSPTGGTATNEKLFF
NA	TRBJ2-2	NA	TRBV7-8	TGTGCCAGCAGCTTAGAGTCGTGGTATGAGGGAAGAATGAACACCGGGGAGCTGTTTTTT	CASSLESWYEGRMNTGELFF
once	TRBJ2-7	NA	TRBV7-9	TGTGCCAGCAGCTTAAGGCAGGGGATCCCCAGGGAGCAGTACTTC	CASSLRQGIPREQYF
NA	TRBJ2-2	TRBD1	TRBV6-4	TGTGCCAGCAGTGAGGGACAGCACTCGAACACCGGGGAGCTGTTTTTT	CASSEGQHSNTGELFF
NA	TRBJ1-1	NA	TRBV7-9	TGTGCCAGCAGCTTTCCGACAGACCTTTCGAACACTGAAGCTTTCTTT	CASSFPTDLSNTEAFF
NA	TRBJ1-5	NA	TRBV10-3	TGTGCCATCAGTGCCGTAGACAGAGGCAATCAGCCCCAGCATTTT	CAISAVDRGNQPQHF
NA	TRBJ1-4	TRBD1	TRBV25-1	TGTGCCAGCGGCGAGGGGACAGGGATTAATGAAAAACTGTTTTTT	CASGEGTGINEKLFF
few	TRBJ2-5	NA	TRBV7-2	TGTGCCAGCAGCTTAGAGGACGCTCAAGAGACCCAGTACTTC	CASSLEDAQETQYF
NA	TRBJ1-3	NA	TRBV7-6	TGTGCCAGCAGCTTAAGGTCGGCAGCTACTGGAAACACCATATATTTT	CASSLRSAATGNTIYF
NA	TRBJ1-4	NA	TRBV30	TGTGCCTGGAGTGTACTGGGGCCTAATGAAAAACTGTTTTTT	CAWSVLGPNEKLFF
NA	TRBJ2-5	TRBD2	TRBV28	TGTGCCAGCAGTTTCCTAGCGGGAGCGGGAGAGACCCAGTACTTC	CASSFLAGAGETQYF
NA	TRBJ2-5	NA	TRBV9	TGTGCCAGCAGCAATCTTGCGGACGGAGAGACCCAGTACTTC	CASSNLADGETQYF
NA	TRBJ1-1	NA	TRBV20-1	TGCAGTGCTAGAAGTGGGGTGGAAGCTTTCTTT	CSARSGVEAFF
NA	TRBJ2-7	TRBD2	TRBV19	TGTGCCAGTAGTATGACTAGCGCGCTCTACGAGCAGTACTTC	CASSMTSALYEQYF
NA	TRBJ2-2	TRBD2	TRBV2	TGTGCCAGCAGCCCCGGGACTAGCGGGAGGGCCACCGGGGAGCTGTTTTTT	CASSPGTSGRATGELFF
NA	TRBJ2-7	NA	TRBV19	TGTGCCAGTAGTCCAAACAGCTACGAGCAGTACTTC	CASSPNSYEQYF
NA	TRBJ2-2	NA	TRBV19	TGTGCCAGTAGAGCGAACACCGGGGAGCTGTTTTTT	CASRANTGELFF
NA	TRBJ2-7	TRBD1	TRBV5-6	TGTGCCAGCAGCACAACGACAGGGGCAGGGGGCGAGCAGTACTTC	CASSTTTGAGGEQYF
NA	TRBJ1-5	NA	TRBV10-1	TGCGCCAGCAGTCAGGCGGGGAATCAGCCCCAGCATTTT	CASSQAGNQPQHF
few	TRBJ2-1	TRBD2	TRBV5-1	TGCGCCAGCAGCTTGGGGGCGGGAGGGCCGTCTGAGCAGTTCTTC	CASSLGAGGPSEQFF